This entry concerns a single TCR beta chain. Clones were sequenced by immunoSEQ multiplex PCR, and TCRdb holds only the in-frame ones, with some missing. The table lists under 75,000 clones, around 90% of them singletons, with about 0.31% in the top ten. The data are from a study of T cell changes during pregnancy in multiple sclerosis. V lost 2 bases, J lost 5 bases, and 6 bases lay in between. This CDR3 spans 12 amino acids. Germline V gene sequence: CDR1 SGHRS, CDR2 YFSETQ. Sequencing used CD4+ T cells from peripheral blood mononuclear cells, obtained after pregnancy. The J gene is TRBJ2-3, the V gene TRBV5-1, with D perhaps TRBD2 (5 bases). The receptor was derived from a female donor with multiple sclerosis, enrolled in a pregnancy study. The chain's CDR3 is CASSFGEDTQYF. The CDR3 nucleotides read TGCGCCAGCAGCTTCGGGGAAGATACGCAGTATTTT.